This TCR beta chain was sequenced for a study of blood T cell repertoires in COVID-19. The table came from immunoSEQ multiplex PCR; TCRdb's copy has only in-frame clones and leaves some out. Of roughly 120,000 clones listed, 84% are singletons. Germline V gene sequence: CDR1 SGDLS, CDR2 YYNGEE. Trimming took 0 bases from V and 2 from J, leaving 11 bases between them. The CDR3 length is 15 residues. This clone has just a few counts. This sequence originates from a woman aged 55-69 years with acute or convalescent COVID-19. The specimen was peripheral blood. The rearrangement links TRBV9 to TRBJ1-2, with a weak D call TRBD1 (6 bases). The DNA of the CDR3 is TGTGCCAGCAGCGTAGCTCTCAGGGGCAACTATGGCTACACCTTC. It translates to CASSVALRGNYGYTF. Together with reference TRBV9 and TRBJ1-2, the CDR3 gives the full variable domain: DSGVTQTPKHLITATGQRVTLRCSPRSGDLSVYWYQQSLDQGLQFLIQYYNGEERAKGNILERFSAQQFPDLHSELNLSSLELGDSALYFCASSVALRGNYGYTFGSGTRLTVV.